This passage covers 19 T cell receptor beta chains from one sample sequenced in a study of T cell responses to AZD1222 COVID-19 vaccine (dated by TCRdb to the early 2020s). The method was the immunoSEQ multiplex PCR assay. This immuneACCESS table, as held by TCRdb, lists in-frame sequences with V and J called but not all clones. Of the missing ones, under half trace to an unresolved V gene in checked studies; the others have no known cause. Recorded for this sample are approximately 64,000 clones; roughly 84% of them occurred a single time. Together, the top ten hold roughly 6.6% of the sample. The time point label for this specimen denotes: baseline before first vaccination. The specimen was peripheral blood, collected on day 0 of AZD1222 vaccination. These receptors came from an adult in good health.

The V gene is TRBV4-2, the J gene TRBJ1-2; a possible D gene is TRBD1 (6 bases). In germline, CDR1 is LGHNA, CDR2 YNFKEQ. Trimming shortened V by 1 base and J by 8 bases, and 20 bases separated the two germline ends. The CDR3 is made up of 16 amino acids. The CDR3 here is CASSQVGGQGYDGYTF. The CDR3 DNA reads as TGTGCCAGCAGCCAAGTAGGTGGGCAGGGGTACGACGGCTACACCTTC.

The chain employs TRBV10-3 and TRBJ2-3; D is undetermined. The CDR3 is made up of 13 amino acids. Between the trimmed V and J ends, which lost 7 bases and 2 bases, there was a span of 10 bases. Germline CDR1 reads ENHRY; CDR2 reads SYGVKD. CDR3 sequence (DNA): TGTGCCATCACTTCCCCCCTCACAGATACGCAGTATTTT. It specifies CAITSPLTDTQYF.

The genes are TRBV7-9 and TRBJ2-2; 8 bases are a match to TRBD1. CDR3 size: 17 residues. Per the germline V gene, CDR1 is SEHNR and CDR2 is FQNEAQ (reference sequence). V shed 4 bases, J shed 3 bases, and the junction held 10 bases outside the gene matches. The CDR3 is CASSSRTGLVDTGELFF. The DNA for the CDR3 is TGTGCCAGCAGCTCCCGGACAGGGTTGGTGGACACCGGGGAGCTGTTTTTT.

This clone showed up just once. The chain's CDR3 is CASSVEASGVNYEQYF. The CDR3 DNA reads as TGTGCCAGCAGCGTAGAAGCTAGCGGGGTAAACTACGAGCAGTACTTC. The genes are TRBV9 and TRBJ2-7; 9 nucleotides agree with TRBD2. The germline V gene encodes CDR1 SGDLS and CDR2 YYNGEE. The CDR3 length is 16 residues. The trim removed 0 bases at V and 3 bases at J, leaving 7 bases unmatched.

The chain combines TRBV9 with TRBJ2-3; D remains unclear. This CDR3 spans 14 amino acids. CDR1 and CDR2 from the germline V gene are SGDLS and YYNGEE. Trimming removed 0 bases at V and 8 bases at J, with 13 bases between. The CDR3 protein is CASSVGVDPGTQYF. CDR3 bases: TGTGCCAGCAGCGTAGGGGTCGACCCTGGTACGCAGTATTTT.

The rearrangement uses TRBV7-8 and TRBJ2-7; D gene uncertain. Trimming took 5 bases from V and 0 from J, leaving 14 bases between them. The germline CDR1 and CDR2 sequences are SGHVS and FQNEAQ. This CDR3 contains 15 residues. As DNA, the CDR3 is TGTGCCAGCAGCCTGACCGTAGTTCTCTCCTACGAGCAGTACTTC. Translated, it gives CASSLTVVLSYEQYF.

Here the CDR3 reads CASSRGSDYGYTF. CDR3 sequence (DNA): TGTGCCAGCAGTAGAGGGTCGGACTATGGCTACACCTTC. The rearrangement uses TRBV6-4 and TRBJ1-2; D gene uncertain. In germline, CDR1 is MRHNA, CDR2 SNTAGT. The CDR3 is 13 residues long. V was trimmed by 5 bases and J by 3 bases, leaving 10 bases between them.

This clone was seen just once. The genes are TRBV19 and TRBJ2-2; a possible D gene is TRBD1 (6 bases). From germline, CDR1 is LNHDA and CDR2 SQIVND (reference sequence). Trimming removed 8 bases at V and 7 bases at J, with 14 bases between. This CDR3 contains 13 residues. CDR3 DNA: TGTGCCAGTTGGCCAGGGGACGTCGGGGAGCTGTTTTTT. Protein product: CASWPGDVGELFF.

CDR3 amino acids: CASSHGLAKNIQYF. The CDR3 nucleotides read TGTGCCAGCAGCCACGGTCTAGCCAAAAACATTCAGTACTTC. V gene TRBV3-1 (or the pseudogene TRBV3-2) combines with J gene TRBJ2-4, with no clear D. Per germline, CDR1 LGHDT and CDR2 YNNKEL (reference sequence). CDR3 length equals 14 residues. V was cut by 3 bases and J by 0 bases, with 6 bases left in between.

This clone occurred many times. CDR3 nucleotides: TGTGCCTGGAGTAGAGGGCTAGGTACCGGGGAGCTGTTTTTT. Translating it yields CAWSRGLGTGELFF. The chain carries TRBV30 and TRBJ2-2; the D gene is possibly TRBD2 (5 bases). Germline V lookup: CDR1 GTSNPN, CDR2 SVGIG (reference sequence). The CDR3 is 14 amino acids. Trimming left V 2 bases short and J 5 bases short, with 12 bases between.

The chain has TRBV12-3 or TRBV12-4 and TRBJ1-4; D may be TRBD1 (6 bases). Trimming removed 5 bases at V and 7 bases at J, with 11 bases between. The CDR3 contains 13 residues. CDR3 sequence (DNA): TGTGCCAGCAGTCTTCAGGGGACTGAAAAACTGTTTTTT. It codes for CASSLQGTEKLFF.

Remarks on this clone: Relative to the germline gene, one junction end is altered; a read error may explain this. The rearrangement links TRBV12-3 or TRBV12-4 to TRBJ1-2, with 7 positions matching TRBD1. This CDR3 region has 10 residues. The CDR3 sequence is CASSLGGQNF. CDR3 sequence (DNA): TGTGCCAGCAGTTTAGGGGGACAGAATTTC.

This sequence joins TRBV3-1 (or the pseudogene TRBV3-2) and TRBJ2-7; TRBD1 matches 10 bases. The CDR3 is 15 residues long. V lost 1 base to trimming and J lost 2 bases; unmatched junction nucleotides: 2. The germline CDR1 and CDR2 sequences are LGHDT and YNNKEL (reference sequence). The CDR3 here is CASSQGGTGAYEQYF. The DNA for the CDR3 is TGTGCCAGCAGCCAAGGCGGGACAGGGGCCTACGAGCAGTACTTC.

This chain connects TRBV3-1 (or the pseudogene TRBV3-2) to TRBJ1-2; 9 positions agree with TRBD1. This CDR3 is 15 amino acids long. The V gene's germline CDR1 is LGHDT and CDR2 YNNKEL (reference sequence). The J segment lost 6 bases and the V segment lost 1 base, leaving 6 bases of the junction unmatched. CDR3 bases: TGTGCCAGCAGCCAAGCCCACAGGGGGCCGGATGGCTACACCTTC. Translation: CASSQAHRGPDGYTF.

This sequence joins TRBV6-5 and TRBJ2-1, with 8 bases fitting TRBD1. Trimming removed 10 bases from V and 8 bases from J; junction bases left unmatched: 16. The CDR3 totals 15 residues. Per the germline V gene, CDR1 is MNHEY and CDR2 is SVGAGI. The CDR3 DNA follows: TGTGCCAACGGACAGGGCCCTTATACGGTGGATGAGCAGTTCTTC. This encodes CANGQGPYTVDEQFF.

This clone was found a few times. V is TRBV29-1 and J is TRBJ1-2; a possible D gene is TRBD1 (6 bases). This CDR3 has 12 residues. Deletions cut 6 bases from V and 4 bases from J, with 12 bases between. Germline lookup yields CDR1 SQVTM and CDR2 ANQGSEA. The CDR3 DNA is TGCAGCGTGCAGGACAGCGTCTATGGCTACACCTTC. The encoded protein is CSVQDSVYGYTF.

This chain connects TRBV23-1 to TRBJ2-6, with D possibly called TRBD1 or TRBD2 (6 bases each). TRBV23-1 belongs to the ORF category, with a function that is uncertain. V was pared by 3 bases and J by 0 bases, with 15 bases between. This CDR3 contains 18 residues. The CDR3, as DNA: TGCGCCAGCAGTCATAGGATCGAGGGGGGCTCTGGGGCCAACGTCCTGACTTTC. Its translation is CASSHRIEGGSGANVLTF.

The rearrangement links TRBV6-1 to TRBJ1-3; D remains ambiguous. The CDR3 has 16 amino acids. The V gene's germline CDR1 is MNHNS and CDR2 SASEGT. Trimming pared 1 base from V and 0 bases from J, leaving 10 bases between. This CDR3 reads CASSEVGGVSGNTIYF. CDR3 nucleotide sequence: TGTGCCAGCAGTGAAGTCGGCGGAGTCTCTGGAAACACCATATATTTT.

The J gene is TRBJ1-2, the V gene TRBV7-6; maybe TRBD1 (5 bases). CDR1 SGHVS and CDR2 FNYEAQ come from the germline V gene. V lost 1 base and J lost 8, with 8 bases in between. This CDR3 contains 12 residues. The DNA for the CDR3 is TGTGCCAGCAGCTTAGTCGGGGACGGCTACACCTTC. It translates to CASSLVGDGYTF.